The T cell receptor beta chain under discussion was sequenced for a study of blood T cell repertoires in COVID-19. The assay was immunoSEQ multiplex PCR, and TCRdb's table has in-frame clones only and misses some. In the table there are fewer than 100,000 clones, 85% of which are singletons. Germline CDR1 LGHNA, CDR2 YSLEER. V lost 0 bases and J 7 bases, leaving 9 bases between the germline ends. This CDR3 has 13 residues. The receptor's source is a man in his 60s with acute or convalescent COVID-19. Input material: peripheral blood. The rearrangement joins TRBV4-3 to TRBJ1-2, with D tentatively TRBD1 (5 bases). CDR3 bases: TGCGCCAGCAGCCAAGATCGGGGGGGTGGCTACACCTTC. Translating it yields CASSQDRGGGYTF.